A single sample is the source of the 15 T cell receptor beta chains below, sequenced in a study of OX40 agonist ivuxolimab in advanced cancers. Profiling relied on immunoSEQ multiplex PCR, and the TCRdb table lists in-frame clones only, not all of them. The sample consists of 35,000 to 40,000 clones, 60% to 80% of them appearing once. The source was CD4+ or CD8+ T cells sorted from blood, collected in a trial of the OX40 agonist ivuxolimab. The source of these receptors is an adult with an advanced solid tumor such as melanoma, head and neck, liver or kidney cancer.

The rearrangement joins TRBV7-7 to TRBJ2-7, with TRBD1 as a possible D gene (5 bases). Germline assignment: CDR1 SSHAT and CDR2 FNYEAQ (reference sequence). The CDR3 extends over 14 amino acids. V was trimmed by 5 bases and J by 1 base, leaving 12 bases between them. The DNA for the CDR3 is TGTGCCAGCAGCCCGGGTGGGGCATCCTACGAGCAGTACTTC. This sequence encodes CASSPGGASYEQYF.

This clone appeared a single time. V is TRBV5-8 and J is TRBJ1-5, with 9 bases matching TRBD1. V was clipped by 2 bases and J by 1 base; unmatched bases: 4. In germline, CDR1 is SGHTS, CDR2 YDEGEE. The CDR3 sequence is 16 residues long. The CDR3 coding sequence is TGTGCCAGCAGCTTCACAGGGGGCTTCAGCAATCAGCCCCAGCATTTT. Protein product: CASSFTGGFSNQPQHF.

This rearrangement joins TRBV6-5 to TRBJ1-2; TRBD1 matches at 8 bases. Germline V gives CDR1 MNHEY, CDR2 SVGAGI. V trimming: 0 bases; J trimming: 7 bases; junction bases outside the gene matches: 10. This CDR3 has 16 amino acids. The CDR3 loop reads CASSYSTGRGPSGYTF. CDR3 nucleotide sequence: TGTGCCAGCAGTTACTCGACGGGCAGGGGGCCAAGTGGCTACACCTTC.

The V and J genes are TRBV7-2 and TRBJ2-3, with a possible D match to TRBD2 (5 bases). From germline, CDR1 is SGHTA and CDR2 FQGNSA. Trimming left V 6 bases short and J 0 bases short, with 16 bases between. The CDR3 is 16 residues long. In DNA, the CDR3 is TGTGCCAGCAGTCCTCAATCGGGATGGAGCACAGATACGCAGTATTTT. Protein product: CASSPQSGWSTDTQYF.

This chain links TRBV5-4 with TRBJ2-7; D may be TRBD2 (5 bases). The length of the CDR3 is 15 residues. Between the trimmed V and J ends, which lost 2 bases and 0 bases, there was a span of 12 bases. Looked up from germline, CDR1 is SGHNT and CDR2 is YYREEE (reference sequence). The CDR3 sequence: CASSFGAGYSYEQYF. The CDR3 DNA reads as TGTGCCAGCAGCTTTGGTGCGGGCTACTCCTACGAGCAGTACTTC.

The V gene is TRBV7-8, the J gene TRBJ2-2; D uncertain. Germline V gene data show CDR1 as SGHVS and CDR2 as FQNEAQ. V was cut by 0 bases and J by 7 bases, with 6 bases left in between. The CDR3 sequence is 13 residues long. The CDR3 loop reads CASSLAAGGELFF. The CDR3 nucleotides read TGTGCCAGCAGCTTAGCTGCTGGCGGGGAGCTGTTTTTT.

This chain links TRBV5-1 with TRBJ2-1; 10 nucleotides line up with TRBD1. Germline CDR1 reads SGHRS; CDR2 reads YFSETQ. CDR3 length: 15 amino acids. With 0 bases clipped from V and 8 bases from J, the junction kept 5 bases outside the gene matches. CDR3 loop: CASSLVTGGTDEQFF. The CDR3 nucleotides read TGCGCCAGCAGCTTGGTGACAGGGGGCACCGATGAGCAGTTCTTC.

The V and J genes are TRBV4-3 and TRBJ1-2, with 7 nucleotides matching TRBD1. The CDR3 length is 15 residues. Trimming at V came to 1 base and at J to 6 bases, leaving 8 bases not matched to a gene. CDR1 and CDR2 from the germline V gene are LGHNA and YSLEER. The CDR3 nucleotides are TGCGCCAGCAGCCAAGGAAGGACAGGAGGGCATGGCTACACCTTC. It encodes CASSQGRTGGHGYTF.

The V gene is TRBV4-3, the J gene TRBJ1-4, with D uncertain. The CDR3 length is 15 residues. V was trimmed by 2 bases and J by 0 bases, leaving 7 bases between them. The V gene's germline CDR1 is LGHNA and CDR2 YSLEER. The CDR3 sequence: CASSQKTPTNEKLFF. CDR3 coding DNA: TGCGCCAGCAGCCAAAAGACACCAACTAATGAAAAACTGTTTTTT.

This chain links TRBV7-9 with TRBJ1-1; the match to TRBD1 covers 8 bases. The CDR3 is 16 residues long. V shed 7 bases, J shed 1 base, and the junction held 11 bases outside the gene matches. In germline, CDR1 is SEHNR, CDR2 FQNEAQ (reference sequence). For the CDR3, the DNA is TGTGCCAGCACCAAAAGGGCAGGGGGCGAGAACACTGAAGCTTTCTTT. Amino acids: CASTKRAGGENTEAFF.

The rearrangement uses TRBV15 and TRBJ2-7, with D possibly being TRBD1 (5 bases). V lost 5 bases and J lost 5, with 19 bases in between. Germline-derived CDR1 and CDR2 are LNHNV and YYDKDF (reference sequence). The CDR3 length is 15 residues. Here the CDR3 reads CATSGRRGLGDEQYF. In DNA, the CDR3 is TGTGCCACCAGCGGTAGGAGAGGCCTAGGGGACGAGCAGTACTTC.

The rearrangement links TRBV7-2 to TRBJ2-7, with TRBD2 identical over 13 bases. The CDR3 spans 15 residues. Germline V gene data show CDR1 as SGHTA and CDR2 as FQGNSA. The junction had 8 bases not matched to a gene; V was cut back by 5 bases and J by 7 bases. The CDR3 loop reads CASSRGLAGSGEQYF. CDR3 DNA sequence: TGTGCCAGCAGCCGGGGACTAGCGGGGTCGGGGGAGCAGTACTTC. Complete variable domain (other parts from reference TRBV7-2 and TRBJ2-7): GAGVSQSPSNKVTEKGKDVELRCDPISGHTALYWYRQSLGQGLEFLIYFQGNSAPDKSGLPSDRFSAERTGGSVSTLTIQRTQQEDSAVYLCASSRGLAGSGEQYFGPGTRLTVT.

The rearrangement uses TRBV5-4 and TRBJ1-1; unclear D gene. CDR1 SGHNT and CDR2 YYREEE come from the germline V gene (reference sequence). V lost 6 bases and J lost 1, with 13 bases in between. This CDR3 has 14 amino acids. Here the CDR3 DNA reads TGTGCCAGCAACACCTTTAACGAGAACACTGAAGCTTTCTTT. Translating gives CASNTFNENTEAFF.

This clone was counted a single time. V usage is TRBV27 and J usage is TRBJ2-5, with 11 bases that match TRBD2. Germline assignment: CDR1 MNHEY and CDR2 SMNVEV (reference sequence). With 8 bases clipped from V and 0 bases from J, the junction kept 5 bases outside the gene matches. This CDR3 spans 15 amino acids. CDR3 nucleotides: TGTGCCAGCGGCCGACTAGCGGGGTACCAAGAGACCCAGTACTTC. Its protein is CASGRLAGYQETQYF.

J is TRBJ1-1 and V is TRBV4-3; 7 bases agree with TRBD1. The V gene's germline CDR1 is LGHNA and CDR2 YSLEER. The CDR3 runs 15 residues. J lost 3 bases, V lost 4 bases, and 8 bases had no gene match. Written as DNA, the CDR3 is TGCGCCAGCAGCCCGTCTAGGGGGCTTTACACTGAAGCTTTCTTT. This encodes CASSPSRGLYTEAFF.